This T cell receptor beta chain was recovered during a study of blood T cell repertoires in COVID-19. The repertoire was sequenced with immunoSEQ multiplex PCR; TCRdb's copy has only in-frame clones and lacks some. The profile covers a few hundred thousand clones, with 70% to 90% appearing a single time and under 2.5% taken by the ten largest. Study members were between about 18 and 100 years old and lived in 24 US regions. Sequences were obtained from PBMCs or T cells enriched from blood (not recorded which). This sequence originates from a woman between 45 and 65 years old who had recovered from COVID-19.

The CDR3 spells CASSYSRLAGTNEQFF. The DNA of the CDR3 is TGTGCCAGCAGTTACTCGCGGCTAGCGGGAACGAATGAGCAGTTCTTC. V is TRBV6-5 and J is TRBJ2-1; 9 bases align to TRBD2. In germline, CDR1 is MNHEY, CDR2 SVGAGI. The CDR3 contains 16 residues. V gave up 0 bases and J gave up 7 bases; unmatched junction bases: 7.